This T cell receptor beta chain was observed in a study of blood T cell repertoires in COVID-19. Looking at the study overall: From T cells, B-cell-depleted T cells, or PBMCs came the material, which was cDNA or gDNA.

CDR1 and CDR2 (germline): SGDLS, YYNGEE. The CDR3 spans 14 residues. The V segment lost 4 bases and the J segment 4 bases; nucleotides outside the gene matches: 2. TCRdb's table, derived via immunoSEQ multiplex PCR, lists solely in-frame clones and lacks some. The data contain about 180,000 clones, approximately 85% of them singletons. The sample consisted of peripheral blood. The clonotype originates from a man aged 60 to 75 with acute or convalescent COVID-19. The chain combines TRBV9 with TRBJ2-2, with 9 bases matching TRBD2. CDR3 protein: CASSFSGSTGELFF. The CDR3 nucleotides are TGTGCCAGCAGCTTTAGCGGGAGCACCGGGGAGCTGTTTTTT. Supplemented by reference TRBV9 and TRBJ2-2, the full variable domain reads DSGVTQTPKHLITATGQRVTLRCSPRSGDLSVYWYQQSLDQGLQFLIQYYNGEERAKGNILERFSAQQFPDLHSELNLSSLELGDSALYFCASSFSGSTGELFFGEGSRLTVL.